The rows below give T cell receptor beta chains drawn from one sample of a study of vaccination effects on CD4 cells after COVID-19. Their recognized antigens are unknown. The table came from immunoSEQ multiplex PCR; TCRdb's copy has only in-frame clones and leaves some out. The profile shows 40,000 to 50,000 clones, 77% of them singletons. This specimen consisted of CD4+ T cells from PBMCs cultured with HCoV-NL63 spike peptides, obtained before COVID-19 vaccination. These receptors were obtained from a human donor who received a COVID-19 vaccine. The CDR3 runs from the conserved cysteine through the conserved F or W. A D gene is named only where the DNA matches it firmly. Clone size appears in some rows only: once, few, many, or a class for an expanded clone.

clone_size	d_call	j_call	v_call	cdr3_nt	cdr3_aa
few	NA	TRBJ1-1	TRBV11-2	TGTGCCAGCAGCTTTCAGAGTGCTGACACTGAAGCTTTCTTT	CASSFQSADTEAFF
NA	NA	TRBJ1-1	TRBV5-1	TGCGCCAGCAGCTTGTTTCAGGGAGGGACTGAAGCTTTCTTT	CASSLFQGGTEAFF
NA	NA	TRBJ2-1	TRBV6-2/TRBV6-3	TGTGCCAGCAGTTTCGGGGGTCTGTCATACAATGAGCAGTTCTTC	CASSFGGLSYNEQFF
NA	NA	TRBJ1-6	TRBV5-1	TGCGCCAGCAGCTTGGTTACTGGTAATTCACCCCTCCACTTT	CASSLVTGNSPLHF
NA	NA	TRBJ1-2	TRBV11-2	TGTGCCAGCAGCTCCTCCAGGGTGTATGGCTACACCTTC	CASSSSRVYGYTF
NA	NA	TRBJ1-2	TRBV2	TGTGCCAGCAGGCGATTTGGAACGGGGCAAAGCGTTTCCCTTAACTATGGCTACACCTTC	CASRRFGTGQSVSLNYGYTF
once	NA	TRBJ1-1	TRBV29-1	TGCAGCGTTGTGGAGGGGGGCACTGAAGCTTTCTTT	CSVVEGGTEAFF
few	NA	TRBJ1-1	TRBV12-3/TRBV12-4	TGTGCCAGCAGAGGCAGGAACACTGAAGCTTTCTTT	CASRGRNTEAFF
NA	TRBD1	TRBJ2-2	TRBV20-1	TGCAGTGCTAGTTTACAGGGGTCGAACACCGGGGAGCTGTTTTTT	CSASLQGSNTGELFF
NA	TRBD2	TRBJ2-1	TRBV19	TGTGCCAGTACCGCCACTAGCGGGGGATACAATGAGCAGTTCTTC	CASTATSGGYNEQFF
NA	TRBD1	TRBJ1-3	TRBV6-1	TGTGCCAGCAGTGATCATCTTGGGACAGGTCGAAACACCATATATTTT	CASSDHLGTGRNTIYF
NA	NA	TRBJ2-3	TRBV7-3	TGTGCCAGCAGCTTATTGGCCGGGGGCTTTGATACGCAGTATTTT	CASSLLAGGFDTQYF
NA	TRBD1	TRBJ1-4	TRBV19	TGTGCCAGTACTGATCCGGGACAGTATTGGGGTGTGGTGAAGAAACTGTTTTTT	CASTDPGQYWGVVKKLFF
NA	NA	TRBJ1-4	TRBV28	TGTGCCAGCAGTGGATCCGGGACATTAGATCTCACTAATGAAAAACTGTTTTTT	CASSGSGTLDLTNEKLFF
NA	NA	TRBJ1-1	TRBV9	TGTGCCAGCAGCGTCAAAAGGGGAGAGAACACTGAAGCTTTCTTT	CASSVKRGENTEAFF
NA	NA	TRBJ1-5	TRBV24-1	TGTGCCACCAGTGATCGGGACTGGAATCAGCCCCAGCATTTT	CATSDRDWNQPQHF
NA	NA	TRBJ1-2	TRBV19	TGTGCCAGTATGACCCGGGTTGAGGACTATGGCTACACCTTC	CASMTRVEDYGYTF
NA	NA	TRBJ2-3	TRBV10-3	TGTGCCATCATGGGAAGGTTGGTGCCGGGGGCCGACACAGATACGCAGTATTTT	CAIMGRLVPGADTDTQYF
NA	TRBD1	TRBJ1-5	TRBV18	TGTGCCAGCTCGGGACAGAACAATCAGCCCCAGCATTTT	CASSGQNNQPQHF
NA	TRBD1	TRBJ1-2	TRBV5-1	TGCGCCAGCAGTTGGTGGACAGGGTCGGAGGGCTACACCTTC	CASSWWTGSEGYTF
once	NA	TRBJ2-4	TRBV3-1/TRBV3-2	TGTGCCAGCAGCCAAGACCCAGGGGGGCTTAACCAAAACATTCAGTACTTC	CASSQDPGGLNQNIQYF
NA	NA	TRBJ1-5	TRBV5-6	TGTGCCAGCAGCTTAAGTCCCAATCAGCCCCAGCATTTT	CASSLSPNQPQHF
NA	NA	TRBJ1-2	TRBV30	TGTGCCTGGAGTGTAGAGGCTAACTATGGCTACACCTTC	CAWSVEANYGYTF
few	NA	TRBJ1-5	TRBV4-1	TGCGCCAGCAGTCCCAGTAGCAATCAGCCCCAGCATTTT	CASSPSSNQPQHF
once	TRBD2	TRBJ2-4	TRBV28	TGTGCCAGCATAGCCGGGACTAGCGGGATTATAGCCAAAAACATTCAGTACTTC	CASIAGTSGIIAKNIQYF
NA	NA	TRBJ1-2	TRBV14	TGTGCCAGCAGCCCGGACAGCTTCTATGGCTACACCTTC	CASSPDSFYGYTF
NA	TRBD2	TRBJ2-5	TRBV7-2	TGTGCCAGCAGCTCTACTAGCGGGTCCGAGACCCAGTACTTC	CASSSTSGSETQYF
NA	TRBD1	TRBJ1-5	TRBV28	TGTGCCAGCAGCCTAGACAGGGGGCGCCGACAGCCCCAGCATTTT	CASSLDRGRRQPQHF
NA	NA	TRBJ1-4	TRBV2	TGTGCCAGCAGTGGACGGGGGCTTTATAATGAAAAACTGTTTTTT	CASSGRGLYNEKLFF
NA	NA	TRBJ2-4	TRBV7-9	TGTGCCAGCAGCGAAGAGAATGGGGCGCGGAACATTCAGTACTTC	CASSEENGARNIQYF
NA	NA	TRBJ1-6	TRBV4-1	TGCGCCAGCAGCCAAGATGGCACAGTCTCACCCCTCCACTTT	CASSQDGTVSPLHF
NA	TRBD1	TRBJ1-1	TRBV6-5	TGTGCCAGCAGACAGGGACAGTTGAACACTGAAGCTTTCTTT	CASRQGQLNTEAFF
NA	NA	TRBJ1-2	TRBV28	TGTGCCAGCAGTTTATTCAGGCAGGGAGGTTCCTATGGCTACACCTTC	CASSLFRQGGSYGYTF
NA	NA	TRBJ1-6	TRBV11-2	TGTGCCAGCAGCTTAGGAAGACACGCCAATTCACCCCTCCACTTT	CASSLGRHANSPLHF
few	NA	TRBJ1-3	TRBV14	TGTGCCAGCAGCCAAGCTAGACTGGGGCCACCTTTCTCTGGAAACACCATATATTTT	CASSQARLGPPFSGNTIYF
NA	TRBD1	TRBJ2-1	TRBV5-1	TGCGCCAGCAGCCTACAGGGGGCCGATGAGCAGTTCTTC	CASSLQGADEQFF
once	NA	TRBJ2-2	TRBV11-3	TGTGCCAGCAGCTCCGGGGACAACATAAACACCGGGGAGCTGTTTTTT	CASSSGDNINTGELFF
NA	TRBD2	TRBJ2-5	TRBV29-1	TGCAGCGTCTTGACCCTAGCGGAAGAGACCCAGTACTTC	CSVLTLAEETQYF